This T cell receptor (beta chain) comes out of a study of cytomegalovirus exposure and HLA in healthy donors. Clones were read by immunoSEQ multiplex PCR, and TCRdb kept only the in-frame ones, dropping some. The table lists about 120,000 clones, roughly 84% of them singletons. The germline CDR1 and CDR2 sequences are SNHLY and FYNNEI. Unmatched junction bases numbered 7, after V lost 7 bases and J lost 4 bases. The CDR3 loop spans 15 amino acids. This clone was observed once. Its target is unknown. Other DNA sequences within the sample encode an identical CDR3. Study-wide results and limits: Rarity characterized most TCR sequences, yet some public TCRs appeared in many donors.

The chain recombines TRBV2 with TRBJ1-2; 12 bases are a match to TRBD1. This TCR came from a woman aged 25 to 39 in good health and CMV-seronegative. Material: PBMCs. CDR3 loop: CASTAGTGGVYGYTF. The CDR3 nucleotides are TGTGCCAGCACCGCCGGGACAGGGGGCGTCTATGGCTACACCTTC.